A selection of T cell receptor beta chains follows, all from one sample in a study of T-cell memory formation after mild COVID-19. Each CDR3 protein gets one entry after TCRdb re-called the 5' RACE reads with MiXCR. The sample shows roughly 140,000 distinct CDR3 sequences, 11% to 15% of them seen only once. Sequenced material: PBMCs or a T cell subset sorted from them (not recorded which). The receptors stem from an adult woman who had mild COVID-19 (a few samples of this study predate the infection). Cell type and time point are not known. CDR3s include the opening cysteine and the closing phenylalanine or tryptophan. A D gene is named only where the DNA matches it firmly. Rows may omit the clone size; those that give it use once, few, many or a size class.

J: TRBJ2-7; V: TRBV20-1; D: TRBD2; size: few; DNA: TGCAGTGCTCGAGGCCGACTAGCGGGGGGCTACGAGCAGTACTTC; CDR3: CSARGRLAGGYEQYF
J: TRBJ2-5; V: TRBV4-1; D: TRBD1; size: few; DNA: TGCGCCAGCAGCCAAGTGGACAGGGGAGAGACCCAGTACTTC; CDR3: CASSQVDRGETQYF
J: TRBJ1-2; V: TRBV29-1; D: NA; size: once; DNA: TGCAGCGTGAAGCAGACATACCGAGCTAACTATGGCTACACCTTC; CDR3: CSVKQTYRANYGYTF
J: TRBJ2-5; V: TRBV24-1; D: NA; size: NA; DNA: TGTGCCACCAGTGATCCCCGAGACCAGGGAAGGATCCCCGCCCAAGAGACCCAGTACTTC; CDR3: CATSDPRDQGRIPAQETQYF
J: TRBJ1-1; V: TRBV6-2/TRBV6-3; D: NA; size: NA; DNA: TGTGCCAGCAGTCTATTTTCGGACGGAGAGAACACTGAAGCTTTCTTT; CDR3: CASSLFSDGENTEAFF
J: TRBJ2-2; V: TRBV27; D: NA; size: NA; DNA: TGTGCCAGCAGTTTAGACGCGGGGCCCGGGGAGCTGTTTTTT; CDR3: CASSLDAGPGELFF
J: TRBJ2-3; V: TRBV12-3/TRBV12-4; D: NA; size: many; DNA: TGTGCCAGCAGTTTCAGCAGTAGCACGGATACGCAGTATTTT; CDR3: CASSFSSSTDTQYF
J: TRBJ2-3; V: TRBV3-1; D: TRBD1; size: NA; DNA: TGTGCCAGCAGCCGGACAGGGGTTATAGATACGCAGTATTTT; CDR3: CASSRTGVIDTQYF
J: TRBJ1-4; V: TRBV9; D: TRBD1; size: many; DNA: TGTGCCAGCGGACAGGGGGATGAAAAACTGTTTTTT; CDR3: CASGQGDEKLFF
J: TRBJ1-2; V: TRBV7-8; D: TRBD1; size: NA; DNA: TGTGCCAGCAGCTCCGACAGGGTAGCTGATGGCTACACCTTC; CDR3: CASSSDRVADGYTF
J: TRBJ1-1; V: TRBV7-2; D: NA; size: many; DNA: TGTGCCAGCAGTTTAGTATACACGAACACTGAAGCTTTCTTT; CDR3: CASSLVYTNTEAFF
J: TRBJ2-1; V: TRBV6-4; D: NA; size: NA; DNA: TGTGCCAGCAGTGAATGTCAGGACGATTACAATGAGCAGTTCTTC; CDR3: CASSECQDDYNEQFF
J: TRBJ1-1; V: TRBV12-3/TRBV12-4; D: TRBD1; size: NA; DNA: TGTGCCAGCAGTTTACAGGGGGCCAGCACTGAAGCTTTCTTT; CDR3: CASSLQGASTEAFF
J: TRBJ2-2; V: TRBV6-2/TRBV6-3; D: NA; size: once; DNA: TGTGCCAGCAGGAGGACAGAAGTCACCGGGGAGCTGTTTTTT; CDR3: CASRRTEVTGELFF
J: TRBJ2-7; V: TRBV20-1; D: TRBD1; size: many; DNA: TGCAGTGCTAGAGTCTGGGCAGGGGGCTTTTACGAGCAGTACTTC; CDR3: CSARVWAGGFYEQYF
J: TRBJ2-3; V: TRBV5-1; D: TRBD2; size: few; DNA: TGCGCCAGCAGCTCTCTAGCGGGGGGGAAAGATACGCAGTATTTT; CDR3: CASSSLAGGKDTQYF
J: TRBJ1-5; V: TRBV19; D: NA; size: NA; DNA: TGTGCCAGTAGTCCCCGGACGAGGCAGTGGCCCCAGCATTTT; CDR3: CASSPRTRQWPQHF
J: TRBJ2-7; V: TRBV5-6; D: NA; size: NA; DNA: TGTGCCAGCAGCTTCGGACTGTCCATACGCGAGCAGTACTTC; CDR3: CASSFGLSIREQYF
J: TRBJ2-1; V: TRBV3-1; D: NA; size: once; DNA: TGTGCCAGCAGCCCCGCAGCCAATGAGCAGTTCTTC; CDR3: CASSPAANEQFF
J: TRBJ2-7; V: TRBV5-1; D: NA; size: few; DNA: TGCGCCAGCAGCCTAACAGACTGGGGACAATACGAGCAGTACTTC; CDR3: CASSLTDWGQYEQYF
J: TRBJ1-2; V: TRBV4-1; D: TRBD1; size: NA; DNA: TGCGCCAGCAGCCAAACATCCGGGACAGATACATTAGCTAACTATGGCTACACCTTC; CDR3: CASSQTSGTDTLANYGYTF
J: TRBJ2-2; V: TRBV15; D: NA; size: few; DNA: TGTGCCACCAGCAACATGAGGAACACCGGGGAGCTGTTTTTT; CDR3: CATSNMRNTGELFF
J: TRBJ2-1; V: TRBV11-1; D: NA; size: NA; DNA: TGTGCCAGCAGCTTATTGGCCCCGGACAGCCAACATGAGCAGTTCTTC; CDR3: CASSLLAPDSQHEQFF
J: TRBJ2-5; V: TRBV24-1; D: NA; size: few; DNA: TGTGCCACCAGGGCGACAGGTCAAGAGACCCAGTACTTC; CDR3: CATRATGQETQYF
J: TRBJ2-7; V: TRBV15; D: TRBD1; size: NA; DNA: TGTGCCACCAGCCCCCGATATGACAGGGGCGAGCAGTACTTC; CDR3: CATSPRYDRGEQYF
J: TRBJ2-1; V: TRBV9; D: TRBD2; size: few; DNA: TGTGCCAGCAGTTCCGGACTAGCGGGACGCAATGAGCAGTTCTTC; CDR3: CASSSGLAGRNEQFF
J: TRBJ2-1; V: TRBV7-9; D: NA; size: few; DNA: TGTGCCAGCAGTACCCCGGACCTTCGGGGCAATGAGCAGTTCTTC; CDR3: CASSTPDLRGNEQFF
J: TRBJ1-2; V: TRBV5-1; D: NA; size: few; DNA: TGCGCCAGCAGCTTGGACAACGACTATGGCTACACCTTC; CDR3: CASSLDNDYGYTF
J: TRBJ2-7; V: TRBV4-1; D: TRBD1; size: few; DNA: TGCGCCAGCAGCCCAGACACAGGGGGCAACGGGCAGTACTTC; CDR3: CASSPDTGGNGQYF
J: TRBJ1-1; V: TRBV7-8; D: NA; size: few; DNA: TGTGCCAGCAGCTTAGGTGGGATCACTGAAGCTTTCTTT; CDR3: CASSLGGITEAFF
J: TRBJ2-7; V: TRBV5-1; D: NA; size: many; DNA: TGCGCCAGCAGCCTTACAGGGTTTTCCGAGCAGTACTTC; CDR3: CASSLTGFSEQYF
J: TRBJ2-7; V: TRBV3-1; D: NA; size: NA; DNA: TGTGCCAGCAGCCCTCGGGACCCTCCCTCCGAGCAGTACTTC; CDR3: CASSPRDPPSEQYF